The 14 T cell receptor beta chains below all came from one sample that was sequenced in a study of cytomegalovirus exposure and HLA in healthy donors. TCRdb's copy holds only in-frame clones and misses some; the assay was immunoSEQ multiplex PCR. The sample holds 95,000 to 150,000 clones, approximately 94% seen once. The sample taken for sequencing was PBMCs. The receptors come from a man aged 18 to 29 in good health and CMV-seronegative.

The rearrangement joins TRBV28 to TRBJ2-7; D is perhaps TRBD1 (7 bases). The CDR3 has 16 amino acids. V lost 2 bases and J lost 6, with 20 bases in between. CDR1 and CDR2 from the germline V gene are MDHEN and SYDVKM. The CDR3 spells CASSLRRQGGRFEQYF. The CDR3 DNA is TGTGCCAGCAGTTTACGTAGACAGGGAGGAAGATTCGAGCAGTACTTC. Drawing the rest from reference TRBV28 and TRBJ2-7, the complete variable domain is DVKVTQSSRYLVKRTGEKVFLECVQDMDHENMFWYRQDPGLGLRLIYFSYDVKMKEKGDIPEGYSVSREKKERFSLILESASTNQTSMYLCASSLRRQGGRFEQYFGPGTRLTVT.

This chain uses TRBV4-3 with TRBJ2-7; D is perhaps TRBD2 (6 bases). The V and J ends lost 0 bases and 1 base respectively, with 16 bases between them. This CDR3 region has 17 residues. Germline V gene lookup returns CDR1 LGHNA and CDR2 YSLEER. The CDR3 spells CASSQDTGSGASYEQYF. The CDR3 DNA sequence: TGCGCCAGCAGCCAAGATACGGGTTCGGGAGCATCCTACGAGCAGTACTTC.

This clone was detected only once. The V call is TRBV7-9, the J call TRBJ2-3; TRBD2 aligns across 14 bases. The CDR3 consists of 16 residues. Germline CDR1 SEHNR, CDR2 FQNEAQ (reference sequence). Germline trimming cut 5 bases from V and 4 bases from J; bases unmatched to any gene: 5. This CDR3 is CASSPPTSGRADTQYF. The DNA of the CDR3 is TGTGCCAGCAGCCCACCGACTAGCGGGAGGGCAGATACGCAGTATTTT. Complete variable domain (other parts from reference TRBV7-9 and TRBJ2-3): DTGVSQNPRHKITKRGQNVTFRCDPISEHNRLYWYRQTLGQGPEFLTYFQNEAQLEKSRLLSDRFSAERPKGSFSTLEIQRTEQGDSAMYLCASSPPTSGRADTQYFGPGTRLTVL.

This clone was observed a single time. V is TRBV7-9 and J is TRBJ2-1, with 8 bases fitting TRBD2. In germline, CDR1 is SEHNR, CDR2 FQNEAQ (reference sequence). This CDR3 spans 15 amino acids. Unmatched junction bases numbered 11, after V lost 5 bases and J lost 8 bases. The CDR3 DNA reads as TGTGCCAGCAGCCACACGGGACTAGTAAAGGATGAGCAGTTCTTC. Protein product: CASSHTGLVKDEQFF.

The chain combines TRBV4-3 with TRBJ1-2; TRBD1 matches 10 bases. The CDR3 length is 17 residues. The germline V gene has CDR1 LGHNA and CDR2 YSLEER. J gave up 3 bases and V 0 bases, and 7 bases lay outside the gene matches. This CDR3 reads CASSQDSGDRGHYGYTF. CDR3 coding DNA: TGCGCCAGCAGCCAAGATTCGGGAGACAGGGGGCACTATGGCTACACCTTC.

In this sample, this clone turned up once. V and J are TRBV4-1 and TRBJ2-5, with 8 nucleotides matching TRBD2. V lost 2 bases and J lost 4; bases outside the gene matches: 9. CDR3 length: 16 residues. Germline V gives CDR1 MGHRA, CDR2 YSYEKL. The CDR3 sequence is CASSQTGGERAETQYF. The CDR3, as DNA: TGCGCCAGCAGCCAAACCGGGGGGGAGCGGGCAGAGACCCAGTACTTC.

The chain has TRBV28 and TRBJ1-3; D may be TRBD1 (6 bases). Germline CDR1 and CDR2: MDHEN and SYDVKM. The ends were cut back, 6 bases at V and 0 bases at J, with 6 bases in the middle. The CDR3 is 13 residues long. The DNA of the CDR3 is TGTGCCAGCAGGGACAGCTCTGGAAACACCATATATTTT. Amino acids: CASRDSSGNTIYF.

The count of this clone is one. DNA for the CDR3: TGTGCCAGCAGTGCTTCAGGGGGCGGGCAGCCCCAGCATTTT. Its protein is CASSASGGGQPQHF. J is TRBJ1-5 and V is TRBV2; TRBD1 aligns across 8 bases. V shed 4 bases, J shed 7 bases, and the junction held 6 bases outside the gene matches. In germline, CDR1 is SNHLY, CDR2 FYNNEI. The CDR3 is 14 residues long.

The V call is TRBV28, the J call TRBJ1-5; 7 nucleotides align to TRBD1. The CDR3 has 14 amino acids. CDR1 and CDR2 (germline): MDHEN, SYDVKM. V lost 3 bases and J lost 2; bases outside the gene matches: 1. The CDR3 coding sequence is TGTGCCAGCAGTTTGGGACAGCGCAATCAGCCCCAGCATTTT. Translating it yields CASSLGQRNQPQHF.

This rearrangement joins TRBV5-1 to TRBJ2-2; a weak D match, TRBD1 (6 bases). CDR1 SGHRS and CDR2 YFSETQ come from the germline V gene. V lost 4 bases, J lost 1 base, and 8 bases lay in between. This CDR3 has 14 amino acids. For the CDR3, the DNA is TGCGCCAGCAGCGGGACATTGAACACCGGGGAGCTGTTTTTT. This codes for CASSGTLNTGELFF.

The chain recombines TRBV5-1 with TRBJ2-5; 9 bases align to TRBD2. CDR3 length: 15 amino acids. The junction had 9 bases not matched to a gene; V was cut back by 4 bases and J by 5 bases. Per the germline V gene, CDR1 is SGHRS and CDR2 is YFSETQ. This CDR3 reads CASSELAGGSETQYF. CDR3 DNA: TGCGCCAGCAGCGAACTAGCGGGCGGGTCGGAGACCCAGTACTTC.

V and J are TRBV7-3 and TRBJ2-3; TRBD2 aligns across 9 bases. V shed 5 bases and J 1 base; nucleotides not matched to a gene: 4. This CDR3 region has 15 residues. Per germline, CDR1 SGHTA and CDR2 FQGTGA. CDR3 loop: CASSLAGLGTDTQYF. CDR3 bases: TGTGCCAGCAGCCTAGCGGGATTAGGCACAGATACGCAGTATTTT.

This sequence joins TRBV2 and TRBJ2-6; D may be TRBD1 (6 bases). Between the trimmed V and J ends, which lost 2 bases and 0 bases, there was a span of 11 bases. The CDR3 totals 17 residues. CDR1 is SNHLY, CDR2 FYNNEI, per germline. CDR3 residues: CASSEFDRSSGANVLTF. The CDR3 DNA reads TGTGCCAGCAGTGAATTTGACAGGTCCTCTGGGGCCAACGTCCTGACTTTC.

On this clone: This sample also contains other DNA sequences that code for the same CDR3. The genes are TRBV29-1 and TRBJ2-3; D is ambiguous. V dropped 3 bases and J dropped 0 bases, with 4 bases sitting between them. Germline CDR1 is SQVTM and CDR2 is ANQGSEA. CDR3 length: 12 residues. In nucleotides, the CDR3 is TGCAGCGTTGACTCTAGCACAGATACGCAGTATTTT. This gives the protein CSVDSSTDTQYF.